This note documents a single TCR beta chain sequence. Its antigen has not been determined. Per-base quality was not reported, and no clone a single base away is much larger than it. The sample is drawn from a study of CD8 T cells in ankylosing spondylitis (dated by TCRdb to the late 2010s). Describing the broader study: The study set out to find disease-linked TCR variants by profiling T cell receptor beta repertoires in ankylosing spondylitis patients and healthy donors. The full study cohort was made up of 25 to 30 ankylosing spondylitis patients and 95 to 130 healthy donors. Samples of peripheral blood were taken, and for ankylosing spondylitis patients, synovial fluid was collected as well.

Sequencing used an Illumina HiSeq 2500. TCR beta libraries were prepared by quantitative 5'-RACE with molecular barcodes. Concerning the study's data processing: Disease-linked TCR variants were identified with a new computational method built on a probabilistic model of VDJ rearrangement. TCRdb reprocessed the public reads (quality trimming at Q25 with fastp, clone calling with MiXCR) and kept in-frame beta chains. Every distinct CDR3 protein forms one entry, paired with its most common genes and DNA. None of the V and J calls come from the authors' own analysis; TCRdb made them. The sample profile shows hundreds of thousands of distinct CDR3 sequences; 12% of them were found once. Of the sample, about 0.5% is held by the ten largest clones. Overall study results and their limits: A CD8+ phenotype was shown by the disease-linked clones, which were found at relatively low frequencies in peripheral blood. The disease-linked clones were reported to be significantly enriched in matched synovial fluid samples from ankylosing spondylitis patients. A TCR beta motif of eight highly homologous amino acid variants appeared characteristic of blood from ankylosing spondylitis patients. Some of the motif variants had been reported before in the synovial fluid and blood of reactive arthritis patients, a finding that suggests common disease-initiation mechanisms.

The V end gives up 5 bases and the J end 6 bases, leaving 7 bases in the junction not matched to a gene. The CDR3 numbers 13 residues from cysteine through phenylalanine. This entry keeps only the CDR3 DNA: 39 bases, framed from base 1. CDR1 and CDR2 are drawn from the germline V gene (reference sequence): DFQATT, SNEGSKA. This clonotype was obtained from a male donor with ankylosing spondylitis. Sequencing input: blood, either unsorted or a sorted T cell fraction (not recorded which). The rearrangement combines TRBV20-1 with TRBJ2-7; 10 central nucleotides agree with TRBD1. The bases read TGCAGTGCTTGGGACAGGGGAGGAATCGAGCAGTACTTC. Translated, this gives CSAWDRGGIEQYF.